Each of the 29 T cell receptor beta chains below was sequenced from the same sample in a study of PD-L1 blockade in urothelial cancer. The repertoire was sequenced with immunoSEQ multiplex PCR; TCRdb's copy has only in-frame clones and lacks some. Of 40,000 to 45,000 clones in the sample, around 89% were seen once. This specimen consisted of PBMCs, obtained around atezolizumab (anti-PD-L1) treatment. The source is a woman aged 55-70 years with urothelial cancer.

The CDR3 reads CASSYRGNTEAFF. CDR3 in DNA: TGTGCCAGCAGTTACAGGGGAAACACTGAAGCTTTCTTT. This chain joins TRBV27 and TRBJ1-1, with 7 bases aligning to TRBD1. After removal of 4 bases from V and 2 bases from J, the junction contained 1 base not matched to a gene. CDR1 MNHEY and CDR2 SMNVEV come from the germline V gene (reference sequence). This CDR3 contains 13 residues.

V and J are TRBV19 and TRBJ1-5; D gene uncertain. The CDR3 sequence is 13 residues long. V was pared by 0 bases and J by 3 bases, with 3 bases between. CDR1 and CDR2 (germline): LNHDA, SQIVND (reference sequence). This chain's CDR3 is CASSIDLNQPQHF. The DNA for the CDR3 is TGTGCCAGTAGTATAGATCTCAATCAGCCCCAGCATTTT.

The chain joins TRBV5-1 to TRBJ2-4; perhaps TRBD1 as D (5 bases). Between the trimmed V and J ends, which lost 0 bases and 0 bases, there was a span of 7 bases. The CDR3 is made up of 15 amino acids. Germline V gives CDR1 SGHRS, CDR2 YFSETQ. CDR3 region: CASSLGGPAKNIQYF. The CDR3 DNA is TGCGCCAGCAGCTTGGGGGGCCCAGCCAAAAACATTCAGTACTTC.

The chain carries TRBV4-3 and TRBJ2-7; 11 bases are shared with TRBD2. This CDR3 has 14 amino acids. V lost 1 base and J lost 4; bases outside the gene matches: 0. CDR1 is LGHNA and CDR2 is YSLEER in the germline V gene. CDR3 protein: CASSQASGGYEQYF. CDR3 DNA: TGCGCCAGCAGCCAAGCTAGCGGGGGGTACGAGCAGTACTTC.

V usage is TRBV28 and J usage is TRBJ1-2; 10 bases map to TRBD1. Germline assignment: CDR1 MDHEN and CDR2 SYDVKM. This CDR3 contains 15 residues. The V gene end was trimmed by 5 bases and the J gene end by 7 bases; junction bases not matched to a gene: 10. The CDR3 sequence is CASSPSGTGEGGYTF. DNA for the CDR3: TGTGCCAGCAGTCCTTCCGGGACAGGGGAAGGTGGCTACACCTTC.

The V and J genes are TRBV6-6 and TRBJ2-2; no firm D call. The CDR3 spans 12 residues. Trimming left V 2 bases short and J 7 bases short, with 5 bases between. Germline loops: CDR1 MNHNY, CDR2 SVGAGI (reference sequence). This CDR3 reads CASSYGHGELFF. Here the CDR3 DNA reads TGTGCCAGCAGTTACGGCCACGGGGAGCTGTTTTTT.

This chain's CDR3 is CASSLWDREIGYTF. The CDR3 nucleotides are TGTGCCAGCAGCTTATGGGACAGGGAAATTGGCTACACCTTC. The V call is TRBV7-9, the J call TRBJ1-2, with 9 bases lining up with TRBD1. Germline V CDR1 and CDR2: SEHNR, FQNEAQ (reference sequence). Germline trimming cut 2 bases from V and 7 bases from J; bases unmatched to any gene: 5. This CDR3 spans 14 amino acids. The full variable domain, rest sourced from reference TRBV7-9 and TRBJ1-2, is DTGVSQNPRHKITKRGQNVTFRCDPISEHNRLYWYRQTLGQGPEFLTYFQNEAQLEKSRLLSDRFSAERPKGSFSTLEIQRTEQGDSAMYLCASSLWDREIGYTFGSGTRLTVV.

The chain uses TRBV13 and TRBJ2-1, with TRBD2 identical over 8 bases. The CDR3 is 15 residues long. Unmatched junction bases numbered 4, after V lost 2 bases and J lost 4 bases. Germline V CDR1 and CDR2: PRHDT, FYEKMQ (reference sequence). The CDR3 sequence is CASSLLAGGYNEQFF. The CDR3 coding sequence is TGTGCCAGCAGCTTACTCGCGGGAGGTTACAATGAGCAGTTCTTC.

The V call is TRBV11-2, the J call TRBJ2-2; TRBD1 agrees at 7 bases. The CDR3 spans 15 residues. V shed 5 bases, J shed 3 bases, and the junction held 6 bases outside the gene matches. Germline V CDR1 and CDR2: SGHAT, FQNNGV. The CDR3: CASSHSGTDTGELFF. In DNA form, the CDR3 reads TGTGCCAGCAGCCACTCCGGGACAGACACCGGGGAGCTGTTTTTT.

The chain combines TRBV4-1 with TRBJ2-7; D is possibly TRBD2 (7 bases). The V gene lost 4 bases and the J gene lost 4 bases, with 14 bases spanning the gap. CDR3 length: 14 amino acids. Germline assignment: CDR1 MGHRA and CDR2 YSYEKL. CDR3 bases: TGCGCCAGCAGCCTTGGAGGGGGGGTATACGAGCAGTACTTC. This codes for CASSLGGGVYEQYF.

The J gene is TRBJ1-5, the V gene TRBV2; D remains ambiguous. The V gene's germline CDR1 is SNHLY and CDR2 FYNNEI. This CDR3 region has 15 residues. V was cut by 3 bases and J by 0 bases, with 9 bases left in between. In nucleotides, the CDR3 is TGTGCCAGCAGTGAGCTCGGGGTTAGCAATCAGCCCCAGCATTTT. The encoded protein is CASSELGVSNQPQHF.

The chain combines TRBV7-9 with TRBJ1-1; TRBD1 matches 9 bases. Trimming took 5 bases from V and 1 from J; bases not matched to a gene: 2. Germline lookup yields CDR1 SEHNR and CDR2 FQNEAQ (reference sequence). The CDR3 consists of 14 residues. DNA of the CDR3: TGTGCCAGCAGCCCGGGACAGGGGAACACTGAAGCTTTCTTT. Its translation is CASSPGQGNTEAFF.

V usage is TRBV6-5 and J usage is TRBJ1-5, with 9 bases lining up with TRBD1. The CDR3 totals 14 residues. V gave up 0 bases and J gave up 8 bases; unmatched junction bases: 2. Germline lookup yields CDR1 MNHEY and CDR2 SVGAGI. The CDR3 nucleotides read TGTGCCAGCAGTTACTCGACAGGGGGGGAGCCCCAGCATTTT. Translation gives CASSYSTGGEPQHF.

The chain is built from TRBV6-5 and TRBJ1-1, with 7 bases identical to TRBD1. Losses at the gene ends were 6 bases for V and 5 bases for J; bases not matched to a gene: 9. Germline lookup yields CDR1 MNHEY and CDR2 SVGAGI. CDR3 length: 14 residues. CDR3 nucleotide sequence: TGTGCCAGCAGGGGACAGAACGGGATGACTGAAGCTTTCTTT. Its protein is CASRGQNGMTEAFF.

The genes are TRBV10-3 and TRBJ1-6; D remains ambiguous. In germline, CDR1 is ENHRY, CDR2 SYGVKD. The CDR3 is 15 residues long. Deletions cut 5 bases from V and 2 bases from J, with 10 bases between. The CDR3 nucleotides are TGTGCCATCAGTTCTGAGGGTACCTATAATTCACCCCTCCACTTT. Its protein product is CAISSEGTYNSPLHF.

The gene calls are TRBV7-6 and TRBJ1-3; D might be TRBD1 (6 bases). Germline V gives CDR1 SGHVS, CDR2 FNYEAQ. This CDR3 has 17 residues. The V end was cut by 5 bases, the J end by 0 bases, with 17 bases between. Here the CDR3 reads CASSPTGTRSSGNTIYF. The DNA for the CDR3 is TGTGCCAGCAGCCCCACCGGGACACGGAGCTCTGGAAACACCATATATTTT.

The gene calls are TRBV11-2 and TRBJ2-7, with 7 bases that match TRBD2. CDR3 size: 11 residues. CDR1 and CDR2 (germline): SGHAT, FQNNGV. J gave up 8 bases and V 5 bases, and 3 bases lay outside the gene matches. CDR3 DNA: TGTGCCAGCAGCCCTGGGACTAAGCAGTACTTC. This sequence encodes CASSPGTKQYF.

J is TRBJ1-3 and V is TRBV20-1; the D is unclear. V dropped 7 bases and J dropped 1 base, with 5 bases sitting between them. Germline V gives CDR1 DFQATT, CDR2 SNEGSKA (reference sequence). CDR3 length: 11 residues. As DNA, the CDR3 is TGCAGTGTCCCTTCTGGAAACACCATATATTTT. Encoded protein: CSVPSGNTIYF.

This chain connects TRBV18 to TRBJ2-7; D is ambiguous. Trimming removed 0 bases at V and 2 bases at J, with 5 bases between. The CDR3 length is 13 residues. CDR1 is KGHSH, CDR2 LQKENI, per germline. This CDR3 is CASSPPVPYEQYF. The CDR3 bases are TGTGCCAGCTCACCACCCGTCCCCTACGAGCAGTACTTC.

The chain recombines TRBV29-1 with TRBJ2-3; D is perhaps TRBD2 (5 bases). Trimming removed 7 bases at V and 5 bases at J, with 10 bases between. Germline CDR1 SQVTM, CDR2 ANQGSEA. This CDR3 is 11 amino acids long. The CDR3 bases are TGCAGCGCGGGGTTTCGAGATACGCAGTATTTT. Its protein is CSAGFRDTQYF.

The chain has TRBV4-3 and TRBJ2-5; D is perhaps TRBD1 (6 bases). Trimming cost V 0 bases and J 1 base, with 12 bases left between them. The CDR3 sequence is 16 residues long. Looked up from germline, CDR1 is LGHNA and CDR2 is YSLEER. This chain's CDR3 is CASSQDVGDIQETQYF. The CDR3, as DNA: TGCGCCAGCAGCCAAGATGTGGGGGACATCCAAGAGACCCAGTACTTC.

The V gene is TRBV5-5, the J gene TRBJ1-2, with 9 bases that match TRBD1. J gave up 8 bases and V 2 bases, and 4 bases lay outside the gene matches. Germline loops: CDR1 SGHKS, CDR2 YYEKEE (reference sequence). The CDR3 consists of 13 residues. The CDR3 coding sequence is TGTGCCAGCAGCTTACAGGGGGCAGGGGGCTACACCTTC. Its translation: CASSLQGAGGYTF.

This clone showed up just once. Here the CDR3 DNA reads TGTGCCAGCAGCTTAGGAGAACAGGTTCCTAATGAAAAACTGTTTTTT. Protein: CASSLGEQVPNEKLFF. The gene calls are TRBV7-8 and TRBJ1-4; possibly TRBD1 for D (5 bases). The CDR3 loop spans 16 amino acids. Germline CDR1 is SGHVS and CDR2 is FQNEAQ. V shed 1 base and J shed 3 bases, with 12 bases lying between them.

This chain links TRBV6-5 with TRBJ1-1; TRBD1 matches 7 bases. V shed 2 bases and J 1 base; nucleotides not matched to a gene: 4. In germline, CDR1 is MNHEY, CDR2 SVGAGI. The CDR3 extends over 15 amino acids. The CDR3 DNA reads TGTGCCAGCAGTTACGACCGGGACAGGAACACTGAAGCTTTCTTT. Amino acid sequence: CASSYDRDRNTEAFF.

The chain links TRBV18 to TRBJ1-4; D call uncertain. V gave up 3 bases and J gave up 4 bases, with 6 bases separating them. The germline CDR1 and CDR2 sequences are KGHSH and LQKENI. The length of the CDR3 is 13 residues. The chain's CDR3 is CASSPQYNEKLFF. CDR3 DNA sequence: TGTGCCAGCTCACCCCAGTATAATGAAAAACTGTTTTTT.

The gene calls are TRBV27 and TRBJ2-2; D might be TRBD2 (6 bases). The CDR3 spans 15 residues. Germline-derived CDR1 and CDR2 are MNHEY and SMNVEV (reference sequence). The V end lost 2 bases, the J end lost 2 bases, and 9 bases lay between the germline ends. This CDR3 is CASSLVAVNTGELFF. The DNA of the CDR3 is TGTGCCAGCAGTTTAGTAGCGGTAAACACCGGGGAGCTGTTTTTT.

The rearrangement links TRBV5-1 to TRBJ1-1; a weak D match, TRBD1 (5 bases). The germline gives CDR1 SGHRS, CDR2 YFSETQ. The CDR3 length is 12 residues. The V end was cut by 7 bases, the J end by 3 bases, with 10 bases between. CDR3 bases: TGCGCCAGCGGAGGGACGGACACTGAAGCTTTCTTT. As protein: CASGGTDTEAFF. The whole variable domain, filled in from reference TRBV5-1 and TRBJ1-1, reads KAGVTQTPRYLIKTRGQQVTLSCSPISGHRSVSWYQQTPGQGLQFLFEYFSETQRNKGNFPGRFSGRQFSNSRSEMNVSTLELGDSALYLCASGGTDTEAFFGQGTRLTVV.

This sequence joins TRBV19 and TRBJ1-1; a weak D match, TRBD1 (5 bases). Germline values: CDR1 LNHDA, CDR2 SQIVND (reference sequence). Trimming shortened V by 3 bases and J by 5 bases, and 13 bases separated the two germline ends. The CDR3 loop spans 14 amino acids. CDR3 in amino acids: CASSMHGAGTEAFF. The CDR3 DNA sequence: TGTGCCAGTAGTATGCATGGGGCTGGGACTGAAGCTTTCTTT.

The chain links TRBV28 to TRBJ1-2; 7 nucleotides match TRBD1. In germline, CDR1 is MDHEN, CDR2 SYDVKM. V lost 6 bases to trimming and J lost 6 bases; unmatched junction nucleotides: 7. This CDR3 comprises 13 residues. The CDR3 loop reads CASRATGVDGYTF. The CDR3 nucleotides read TGTGCCAGCAGAGCAACAGGGGTGGATGGCTACACCTTC.